This T cell receptor beta chain comes out of a study of T cell repertoires in cytomegalovirus infection (dated by TCRdb to about 2019). General notes on the study: Donor HLA type was relevant to the analysis, because carriage of CMV infection together with the matching HLA type was indicated by public TCR beta signatures. The study at large found these results: In both this cohort and an independent cohort of several hundred donors, the cumulative frequency of public TCR beta family members distinguished carriers of CMV infection plus the relevant HLA type. The ex vivo response was dominated by HLA-C-restricted CMV-specific TCR beta clonotypes, which also provided the single most frequent clonotype in two of eight donors.

The instrument was an Illumina HiSeq 1500. TCRdb ran its own pipeline on the public reads, namely fastp trimming at Q25 and MiXCR clone calling, and kept in-frame beta chains. One record per CDR3 amino acid sequence lists the most common genes and DNA. This sample comprises 300,000 or so distinct CDR3 sequences, more than 20% of them detected only once. Approximately 15% of the sample belongs to the ten largest clones. Points on this clonotype: Its antigen is not yet known. Base qualities are not at hand, and no much larger clone is one base apart.

CDR1 MNHNY and CDR2 SVGAGI are derived from the germline V gene (reference sequence). The CDR3 runs 17 residues from the cysteine to the phenylalanine. Just the 51-base CDR3 DNA is kept, in frame starting at base 1. V loses 2 bases, J loses 3 bases, and the germline ends lie 17 bases apart. The sample taken for sequencing was PBMCs. This sequence uses TRBV6-6 and TRBJ2-4, with TRBD1 tentatively as D gene (6 bases match). The sequence was obtained from a human donor in good health (CMV status not recorded). Some clones in this sample may be carry-over from other donors' samples. Read as DNA, the sequence is TGTGCCAGCAGTTACCGCGTATTGGACAGCAGCAAAAACATTCAGTACTTC. Its amino acids are CASSYRVLDSSKNIQYF.